This T cell receptor beta chain came from a study of cytomegalovirus exposure and HLA in healthy donors. Study-wide background: Sequencing of about 179 million T cells in an earlier analysis found about 120 million unique TCR beta sequences. Findings and limits, study-wide: Some highly shared sequence variants likely arose as a pipeline artifact. Some TCR beta chains (about 180 of them) were listed as cytomegalovirus-associated.

In the PCR, 60 Vbeta and 13 Jbeta primers were used. In the authors' methods: Some 10 million of some 80 million unique TCR beta chains were shared, per a later count. The repertoire was sequenced with immunoSEQ multiplex PCR; TCRdb's copy has only in-frame clones and lacks some. That table supplies the V and J calls and clone size; D and trimming were determined from the DNA. Of 100,000 to 150,000 clones in the sample, about 80% were seen once. A word on this clone: Its specificity is not known.

V shed 10 bases and J shed 3 bases, with 7 bases lying between them. This CDR3 has 11 amino acids. Germline CDR1 is MDHEN and CDR2 is SYDVKM. The source is a man between 18 and 29 years old in good health and CMV-seronegative. The chain is built from TRBV28 and TRBJ1-3; D remains unclear. The sample consisted of PBMCs. In nucleotides, the CDR3 is TGTGCCACACGGGGTGGAAACACCATATATTTT. It is translated as CATRGGNTIYF.